Listed below are T cell receptor beta chains from one sample, sequenced in a study of blood T cell repertoires in COVID-19. Profiled with immunoSEQ multiplex PCR; TCRdb holds only in-frame clones, not every one. The sample shows 300,000 to 400,000 clones, approximately 88% of them seen only once. Sample: PBMCs or T cells enriched from blood (not recorded which). These receptor sequences come from a woman aged 25 to 45 with acute COVID-19. CDR3s leave out the opening cysteine and the closing phenylalanine or tryptophan.

>TRBJ2-7|TRBV7-9
ASSFNDRDAYEQY
>TRBJ1-2|TRBV10-3
AIALPGQGLNT
>TRBJ1-3|TRBV5-1
ASSLGPGAGNTIY
>TRBJ2-7|TRBV5-6
ASRVDRRTGGHEQY
>TRBJ2-5|TRBV7-2
ASSFIPQETQY
>TRBJ1-2|TRBV6-5
ASSVHRGYT
>TRBJ2-5|TRBV18
ASSTALQGERETQY
>TRBJ1-2|TRBV5-6
ASSLRYPYGYT
>TRBJ1-5|TRBV15
ATSRGRTGENQPQH
>TRBJ2-7|TRBV29-1
SVVDRSYEQY
>TRBJ1-5|TRBV24-1
ATSDSRIGTGRLQPQH
>TRBJ1-2|TRBV4-2
ASSRESANYGYT
>TRBJ2-7|TRBV6-5
ASSYFASSYEQY
>TRBJ1-5|TRBV5-1
ASSLEGDSNQPQH
>TRBJ1-2|TRBV11-2
ASSGGTGGGYGYT
>TRBJ2-5|TRBV24-1
ATGGQGGPQY
>TRBJ1-4|TRBV24-1
ATSEGGGKTNEKLF
>TRBJ1-1|TRBV19
ASSIGGIEAF
>TRBJ1-6|TRBV5-1
ASSWRDRNSPLH
>TRBJ2-7|TRBV19
ASSGSGQGPYEQY
>TRBJ2-5|TRBV12-3/TRBV12-4
ASSPRTVETQY
>TRBJ1-3|TRBV7-2
ASSLEYWGRGNTIY
>TRBJ2-1|TRBV19
ASSHDPETGNEQF
>TRBJ2-7|TRBV7-2
ASSLAGSSGGFSYEQY
>TRBJ1-1|TRBV5-1
ASSTLGGEAF